In this sample, the clone carrying this TCR beta chain turned up a few times. Its antigen is still unknown. Time point in this sample: persistent/refractory GD, antithyroid drugs over 5 years with positive TRAb. RNA from PBMCs was the source of the TCR library. The EDTA tubes were filled with around 9.1 milliliters of drawn peripheral blood. These data are taken from a study of regulatory T cells in long-lasting Graves disease. Study-level findings and limits: Only a small sample size was used, which may have cut accuracy. The study found TRBV28, TRBJ1-2 and TRBJ2-5 favored in persistent disease. Persistent cases of Graves' showed reduced TCR diversity relative to newly diagnosed patients.

CDR1 and CDR2 from the germline V gene are MNHNS and SASEGT. This CDR3 contains 16 residues. V lost 5 bases, J lost 4 bases, and 10 bases stayed unmatched. Both iRepertoire HTBI primers and Arm-PCR of CDR3 regions were used to build the TCR beta libraries. TCRdb redid the calling of the multiplex PCR reads with MiXCR, one entry per CDR3 protein. The profile shows under 450,000 distinct CDR3 sequences, roughly 23% of them singletons. The rearrangement links TRBV6-1 to TRBJ1-1; TRBD1 agrees at 10 bases. Sample: peripheral blood mononuclear cells (PBMCs), taken when the disease was refractory, from a patient treated with antithyroid drugs. The TCR sequence derives from a woman aged 40 to 50 with Graves disease. CDR3 in amino acids: CASSTGTGVLATEAFF. For the CDR3, the DNA is TGTGCCAGCAGTACAGGGACAGGGGTATTGGCCACTGAAGCTTTCTTT.